What follows are 14 T cell receptor beta chains derived from one specimen sequenced in a study of T-cell memory formation after mild COVID-19. MiXCR was run by TCRdb on the 5' RACE reads, yielding one entry per CDR3 protein. The sample comprises about 430,000 distinct CDR3 sequences, 15% to 20% of which are singletons, and roughly a fifth rests with the top ten. Input material: PBMCs or a T cell subset sorted from them (not recorded which). The receptor source for this set is a man aged 18-30 years who had mild COVID-19 (a few samples of this study predate the infection). Cell type and time point are not known.

V usage is TRBV4-3 and J usage is TRBJ1-1; 7 nucleotides align to TRBD1. The V gene end was trimmed by 3 bases and the J gene end by 1 base; junction bases not matched to a gene: 11. Per the germline V gene, CDR1 is LGHNA and CDR2 is YSLEER. This CDR3 has 17 residues. This CDR3 reads CASSQLALDRRNTEAFF. The CDR3 region has the DNA TGCGCCAGCAGCCAGTTGGCCTTGGACAGGCGGAACACTGAAGCTTTCTTT.

The chain recombines TRBV5-6 with TRBJ1-2; D gene uncertain. The CDR3 is made up of 13 amino acids. Deletions cut 3 bases from V and 6 bases from J, with 12 bases between. Germline lookup yields CDR1 SGHDT and CDR2 YYEEEE. The CDR3 DNA is TGTGCCAGCAGCTCGGGCAGAGGTCATGGCTACACCTTC. Its translation is CASSSGRGHGYTF.

The chain uses TRBV20-1 and TRBJ2-3, with TRBD2 as a possible D gene (7 bases). Germline V gene sequence: CDR1 DFQATT, CDR2 SNEGSKA (reference sequence). V lost 3 bases and J lost 3, with 13 bases in between. The CDR3 contains 14 residues. The CDR3 DNA reads TGCAGTGCTAGTTGGGGGGGGCCAACAGATACGCAGTATTTT. It translates to CSASWGGPTDTQYF.

This clonotype was counted ten times or more. This chain connects TRBV6-5 to TRBJ2-3, with D unclear. The germline V gene has CDR1 MNHEY and CDR2 SVGAGI. V lost 2 bases to trimming and J lost 0 bases, with 15 bases between them. The CDR3 has 17 amino acids. The CDR3 loop is CASSYAAGAASTDTQYF. CDR3 in DNA: TGTGCCAGCAGTTACGCTGCCGGTGCAGCTAGCACAGATACGCAGTATTTT.

The chain links TRBV30 to TRBJ1-2; TRBD1 might be the D (5 bases). In germline, CDR1 is GTSNPN, CDR2 SVGIG (reference sequence). Trimming removed 4 bases from V and 2 bases from J, with 14 bases in between. This CDR3 is built from 14 residues. CDR3 sequence reads: CAWTQAGDNYGYTF. CDR3 sequence (DNA): TGTGCCTGGACCCAGGCGGGGGACAACTATGGCTACACCTTC. Combining the CDR3 with reference TRBV30 and TRBJ1-2 gives the whole variable domain SQTIHQWPATLVQPVGSPLSLECTVEGTSNPNLYWYRQAAGRGLQLLFYSVGIGQISSEVPQNLSASRPQDRQFILSSKKLLLSDSGFYLCAWTQAGDNYGYTFGSGTRLTVV.

This clonotype was observed at least ten times. V and J are TRBV20-1 and TRBJ2-3, with D unclear. CDR3 length: 13 residues. Germline CDR1 and CDR2: DFQATT and SNEGSKA (reference sequence). Deletions cut 6 bases from V and 0 bases from J, with 10 bases between. The CDR3 loop reads CSAPYLSTDTQYF. In DNA, the CDR3 is TGCAGTGCACCTTACCTAAGCACAGATACGCAGTATTTT.

The sample holds many counts of this clonotype. The rearrangement joins TRBV10-3 to TRBJ2-7; D is tentatively TRBD1 or TRBD2 (5 bases each). Germline-derived CDR1 and CDR2 are ENHRY and SYGVKD. The CDR3 is 15 amino acids. V was pared by 1 base and J by 0 bases, with 10 bases between. CDR3 amino acids: CAISEYSGSSYEQYF. The CDR3 coding sequence is TGTGCCATCAGTGAGTACTCAGGGAGCTCCTACGAGCAGTACTTC.

V usage is TRBV12-3 or TRBV12-4 and J usage is TRBJ2-1; 7 nucleotides agree with TRBD1. The CDR3 contains 17 residues. The junction had 9 bases not matched to a gene; V was cut back by 0 bases and J by 4 bases. This CDR3 reads CASSLALRGRRYNEQFF. For the CDR3, the DNA is TGTGCCAGCAGTTTAGCGCTAAGGGGGCGCAGATACAATGAGCAGTTCTTC.

The chain has TRBV12-3 or TRBV12-4 and TRBJ2-3, with TRBD2 matching over 15 bases. The trim removed 7 bases at V and 0 bases at J, leaving 8 bases unmatched. The CDR3 extends over 18 amino acids. The CDR3 loop is CASIPGTSGGSSTDTQYF. Written as DNA, the CDR3 is TGTGCCAGCATCCCTGGGACTAGCGGGGGGAGTAGCACAGATACGCAGTATTTT.

This clonotype was counted a few times. The chain uses TRBV7-2 and TRBJ2-1; 10 positions agree with TRBD2. V shed 4 bases, J shed 8 bases, and the junction held 8 bases outside the gene matches. The CDR3 is 15 residues long. Germline CDR1 reads SGHTA; CDR2 reads FQGNSA. Written as DNA, the CDR3 is TGTGCCAGCAGCTCAGACTTAGCGGGGGGCTATGAGCAGTTCTTC. It is translated as CASSSDLAGGYEQFF. The full variable domain, in which reference TRBV7-2 and TRBJ2-1 provide the parts outside the CDR3, is GAGVSQSPSNKVTEKGKDVELRCDPISGHTALYWYRQSLGQGLEFLIYFQGNSAPDKSGLPSDRFSAERTGGSVSTLTIQRTQQEDSAVYLCASSSDLAGGYEQFFGPGTRLTVL.

The V call is TRBV3-1, the J call TRBJ2-7, with TRBD1 identical over 9 bases. Germline V gene data show CDR1 as LGHDT and CDR2 as YNNKEL (reference sequence). Trimming removed 0 bases from V and 1 base from J; junction bases left unmatched: 7. The CDR3 contains 17 residues. The CDR3 coding sequence is TGTGCCAGCAGCCAAGAGGGACAGGGTTTGGTATCCTACGAGCAGTACGTC. Residues: CASSQEGQGLVSYEQYV.

This clonotype came up a few times. The genes are TRBV7-2 and TRBJ1-1; D unresolved. Deletions cut 5 bases from V and 2 bases from J, with 12 bases between. The CDR3 has 14 amino acids. Per germline, CDR1 SGHTA and CDR2 FQGNSA. The CDR3 nucleotides are TGTGCCAGCAGCGCCGTAGGATTCAACACTGAAGCTTTCTTT. It translates to CASSAVGFNTEAFF.

The CDR3 reads CASRKPYGYTF. DNA for the CDR3: TGTGCCAGCAGAAAGCCCTATGGCTACACCTTC. The J gene is TRBJ1-2, the V gene TRBV7-2; D is uncertain. Germline assignment: CDR1 SGHTA and CDR2 FQGNSA. V was cut by 6 bases and J by 4 bases, with 6 bases left in between. The CDR3 consists of 11 residues. The whole variable domain, remainder taken from reference TRBV7-2 and TRBJ1-2, is GAGVSQSPSNKVTEKGKDVELRCDPISGHTALYWYRQSLGQGLEFLIYFQGNSAPDKSGLPSDRFSAERTGGSVSTLTIQRTQQEDSAVYLCASRKPYGYTFGSGTRLTVV.

The CDR3 reads CASSVVVTDTQYF. The CDR3 DNA reads as TGTGCCAGCAGCGTCGTAGTTACAGATACGCAGTATTTT. The chain combines TRBV9 with TRBJ2-3; D gene uncertain. The CDR3 extends over 13 amino acids. The V gene's germline CDR1 is SGDLS and CDR2 YYNGEE. V lost 2 bases, J lost 3 bases, and 7 bases lay in between.